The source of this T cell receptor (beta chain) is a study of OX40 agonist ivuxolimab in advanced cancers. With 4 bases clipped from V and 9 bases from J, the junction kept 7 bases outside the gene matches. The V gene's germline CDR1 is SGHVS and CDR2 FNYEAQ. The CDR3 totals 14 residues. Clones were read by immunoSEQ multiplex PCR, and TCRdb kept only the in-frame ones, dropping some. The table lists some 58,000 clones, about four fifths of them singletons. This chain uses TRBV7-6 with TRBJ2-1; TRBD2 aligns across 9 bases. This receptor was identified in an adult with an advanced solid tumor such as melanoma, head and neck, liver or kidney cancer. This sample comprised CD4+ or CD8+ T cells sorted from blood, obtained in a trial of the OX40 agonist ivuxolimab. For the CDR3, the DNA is TGTGCCAGCAGCTCGTTAGCGGGAGACACTGAGCAGTTCTTC. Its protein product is CASSSLAGDTEQFF. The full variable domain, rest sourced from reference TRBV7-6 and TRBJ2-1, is GAGVSQSPRYKVTKRGQDVALRCDPISGHVSLYWYRQALGQGPEFLTYFNYEAQQDKSGLPNDRFSAERPEGSISTLTIQRTEQRDSAMYRCASSSLAGDTEQFFGPGTRLTVL.